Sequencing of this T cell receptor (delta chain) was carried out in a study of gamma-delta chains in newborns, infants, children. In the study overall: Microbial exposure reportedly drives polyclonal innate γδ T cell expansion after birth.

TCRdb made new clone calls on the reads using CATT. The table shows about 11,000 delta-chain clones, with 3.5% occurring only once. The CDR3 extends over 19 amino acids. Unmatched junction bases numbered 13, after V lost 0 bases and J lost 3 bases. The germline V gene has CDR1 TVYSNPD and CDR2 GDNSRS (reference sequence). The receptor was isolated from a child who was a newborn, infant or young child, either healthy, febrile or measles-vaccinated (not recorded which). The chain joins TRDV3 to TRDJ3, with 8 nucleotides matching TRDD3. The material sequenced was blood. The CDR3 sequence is CAFSRGVLGILWDTRQMFF. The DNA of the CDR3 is TGTGCCTTTAGCAGGGGCGTTCTGGGGATACTCTGGGACACCCGACAGATGTTTTTC.